The 17 T cell receptor beta chains reported below all come from one sample, sequenced in a study of blood T cell repertoires in COVID-19. The assay was immunoSEQ multiplex PCR, and TCRdb's table has in-frame clones only and misses some. The table includes approximately 150,000 clones, 88% detected once. The source material was peripheral blood. These receptors were taken from a human donor with COVID-19, enrolled during active disease. The donor label of this sample is uncertain.

The chain couples TRBV10-2 to TRBJ1-2; the D is unclear. The germline gives CDR1 WSHSY, CDR2 SAAADI. V dropped 2 bases and J dropped 8 bases, with 15 bases sitting between them. The CDR3 runs 14 residues. Written as DNA, the CDR3 is TGCGCCAGCAGTGAGGGACTTTCCTTTGGGGGCTACACCTTC. It translates to CASSEGLSFGGYTF.

The chain employs TRBV13 and TRBJ1-2, with TRBD1 as a possible D gene (5 bases). The length of the CDR3 is 12 residues. From germline, CDR1 is PRHDT and CDR2 FYEKMQ (reference sequence). V lost 6 bases, J lost 12 bases, and 17 bases lay in between. The DNA of the CDR3 is TGTGCCAGCAGTTTACAAGGGGAAGAGAACACCTTC. Residues: CASSLQGEENTF.

V is TRBV3-1 (or the pseudogene TRBV3-2) and J is TRBJ1-3; TRBD1 agrees at 7 bases. Per germline, CDR1 LGHDT and CDR2 YNNKEL (reference sequence). The CDR3 runs to 14 residues. V lost 7 bases to trimming and J lost 2 bases; unmatched junction nucleotides: 5. The CDR3 here is CASTRQGTGNTIYF. CDR3 nucleotides: TGTGCCAGCACCCGACAGGGAACTGGAAACACCATATATTTT.

The V and J genes are TRBV5-1 and TRBJ1-2; 10 bases agree with TRBD1. Per germline, CDR1 SGHRS and CDR2 YFSETQ. After removal of 1 base from V and 0 bases from J, the junction contained 6 bases not matched to a gene. This CDR3 is built from 17 residues. The CDR3 spells CASSLRTGGSSNYGYTF. In DNA, the CDR3 is TGCGCCAGCAGCTTGAGGACAGGGGGGTCCTCTAACTATGGCTACACCTTC.

The CDR3 coding sequence is TGTGCCAGCAGTCAGCGTGCGAACACTGAAGCTTTCTTT. This translates into CASSQRANTEAFF. The gene calls are TRBV2 and TRBJ1-1; unclear D gene. The CDR3 is made up of 13 amino acids. The V end was cut by 5 bases, the J end by 1 base, with 8 bases between. Per the germline V gene, CDR1 is SNHLY and CDR2 is FYNNEI. The variable domain in full, completed from reference TRBV2 and TRBJ1-1, reads EPEVTQTPSHQVTQMGQEVILRCVPISNHLYFYWYRQILGQKVEFLVSFYNNEISEKSEIFDDQFSVERPDGSNFTLKIRSTKLEDSAMYFCASSQRANTEAFFGQGTRLTVV.

The chain combines TRBV6-4 with TRBJ2-3; no clear D. CDR3 length equals 11 residues. Germline V lookup: CDR1 MRHNA, CDR2 SNTAGT. The V end was cut by 9 bases, the J end by 6 bases, with 10 bases between. For the CDR3, the DNA is TGTGCCAGTAAATCGAGGGATACGCAGTATTTT. It encodes CASKSRDTQYF.

This chain connects TRBV10-2 to TRBJ2-2, with TRBD2 matching over 8 bases. CDR3 length: 16 residues. CDR1 is WSHSY and CDR2 is SAAADI in the germline V gene. The ends lost 2 bases at V and 9 bases at J; junction bases unmatched: 11. CDR3 sequence (DNA): TGCGCCAGCAGTGAGGGGTGGCTAGCGGGTGAGAGGGAGCTGTTTTTT. This gives the protein CASSEGWLAGERELFF.

The chain is built from TRBV20-1 and TRBJ2-1; no definite D call. CDR3 length equals 11 residues. Trimming took 1 base from V and 8 from J, leaving 6 bases between them. Germline V gives CDR1 DFQATT, CDR2 SNEGSKA (reference sequence). The CDR3 sequence is CSARGQDEQFF. The CDR3 DNA sequence: TGCAGTGCTAGAGGGCAGGATGAGCAGTTCTTC.

The V gene is TRBV6-5, the J gene TRBJ1-1; D is perhaps TRBD1 (5 bases). Trimming took off 6 bases at V and 6 bases at J, with 17 bases between the two ends. Germline CDR1 is MNHEY and CDR2 is SVGAGI. The CDR3 totals 14 residues. DNA for the CDR3: TGTGCCAGCAGATCCACAGGAGCCCTGGCTGAAGCTTTCTTT. Its protein product is CASRSTGALAEAFF.

The rearrangement uses TRBV10-3 and TRBJ2-6, with TRBD1 matching 7 bases. Germline assignment: CDR1 ENHRY and CDR2 SYGVKD. V shed 1 base and J 1 base; nucleotides not matched to a gene: 10. The CDR3 extends over 19 amino acids. CDR3 sequence: CAISEFGQADMSGANVLTF. The DNA of the CDR3 is TGTGCCATCAGTGAGTTCGGACAGGCCGATATGTCTGGGGCCAACGTCCTGACTTTC.

This clone came up once. This chain joins TRBV2 and TRBJ1-1; TRBD1 might be the D (6 bases). Germline CDR1 reads SNHLY; CDR2 reads FYNNEI. V gave up 6 bases and J gave up 4 bases, with 15 bases separating them. CDR3 length equals 14 residues. CDR3 loop: CASSVQGESTEAFF. The CDR3 DNA reads as TGTGCCAGCAGCGTACAGGGTGAGAGCACTGAAGCTTTCTTT.

A single count supports this clone. The chain employs TRBV6-5 and TRBJ2-1; 10 nucleotides align to TRBD2. Germline V lookup: CDR1 MNHEY, CDR2 SVGAGI. The CDR3 consists of 15 residues. With V trimmed by 7 bases and J by 1 base, 4 bases remained unmatched. CDR3 DNA: TGTGCCAGCATTACACTAGCGGGATCCTACAATGAGCAGTTCTTC. Amino acid sequence: CASITLAGSYNEQFF.

V is TRBV3-1 (or the pseudogene TRBV3-2) and J is TRBJ2-7; 7 nucleotides line up with TRBD2. The germline gives CDR1 LGHDT, CDR2 YNNKEL (reference sequence). The CDR3 contains 13 residues. The ends lost 2 bases at V and 7 bases at J; junction bases unmatched: 5. CDR3 protein: CASSQRAGGEQYF. The CDR3 DNA sequence: TGTGCCAGCAGCCAAAGGGCCGGGGGGGAGCAGTACTTC.

The chain uses TRBV5-4 and TRBJ2-7; D remains unclear. V gave up 0 bases and J gave up 0 bases, with 13 bases separating them. The CDR3 runs to 16 residues. In germline, CDR1 is SGHNT, CDR2 YYREEE (reference sequence). CDR3 sequence reads: CASSLALGESSYEQYF. CDR3 DNA sequence: TGTGCCAGCAGCTTGGCCTTGGGCGAGAGCTCCTACGAGCAGTACTTC.

This sequence joins TRBV30 and TRBJ1-2; D unresolved. Trimming stripped 0 bases from V and 0 bases from J, with 5 bases between. Germline CDR1 GTSNPN, CDR2 SVGIG (reference sequence). The CDR3 is 13 amino acids. In nucleotides, the CDR3 is TGTGCCTGGAGTGTAGAGTCTAACTATGGCTACACCTTC. This encodes CAWSVESNYGYTF.

The V call is TRBV5-1, the J call TRBJ2-3, with D tentatively TRBD1 (5 bases). Germline CDR1 SGHRS, CDR2 YFSETQ. The CDR3 covers 15 residues. Trimming took off 0 bases at V and 3 bases at J, with 11 bases between the two ends. The CDR3 DNA sequence: TGCGCCAGCAGCTTGGAGAAGGGGTATACAGATACGCAGTATTTT. Protein sequence: CASSLEKGYTDTQYF.

This clone was picked up a small number of times. This chain uses TRBV2 with TRBJ1-6; D remains unclear. CDR1 is SNHLY and CDR2 is FYNNEI in the germline V gene. The V and J ends lost 6 bases and 0 bases respectively, with 9 bases between them. This CDR3 contains 15 residues. The DNA for the CDR3 is TGTGCCAGCAGAGTACAAAGCTCCTATAATTCACCCCTCCACTTT. It encodes CASRVQSSYNSPLHF.